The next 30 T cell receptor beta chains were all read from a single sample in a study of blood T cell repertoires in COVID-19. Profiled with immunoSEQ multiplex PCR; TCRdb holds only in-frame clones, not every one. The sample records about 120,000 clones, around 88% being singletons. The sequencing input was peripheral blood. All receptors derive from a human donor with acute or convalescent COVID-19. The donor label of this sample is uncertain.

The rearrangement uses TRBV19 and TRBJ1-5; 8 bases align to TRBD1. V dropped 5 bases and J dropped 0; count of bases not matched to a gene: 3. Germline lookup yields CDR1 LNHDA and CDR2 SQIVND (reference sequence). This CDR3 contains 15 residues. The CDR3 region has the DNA TGTGCCAGTAGTTTCAGGGGGCATAGCAATCAGCCCCAGCATTTT. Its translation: CASSFRGHSNQPQHF.

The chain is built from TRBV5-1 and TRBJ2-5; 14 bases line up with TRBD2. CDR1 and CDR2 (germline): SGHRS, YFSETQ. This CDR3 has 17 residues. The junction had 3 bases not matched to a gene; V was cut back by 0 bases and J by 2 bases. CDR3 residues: CASSLGLAGGRQETQYF. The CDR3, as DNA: TGCGCCAGCAGCTTGGGACTAGCGGGAGGGAGGCAAGAGACCCAGTACTTC.

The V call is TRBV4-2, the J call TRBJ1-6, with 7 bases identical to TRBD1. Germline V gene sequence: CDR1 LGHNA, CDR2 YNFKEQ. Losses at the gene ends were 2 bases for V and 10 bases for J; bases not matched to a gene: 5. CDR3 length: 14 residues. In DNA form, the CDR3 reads TGTGCCAGCAGCCAAAGACAGGGCTCATCACCCCTCCACTTT. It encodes CASSQRQGSSPLHF.

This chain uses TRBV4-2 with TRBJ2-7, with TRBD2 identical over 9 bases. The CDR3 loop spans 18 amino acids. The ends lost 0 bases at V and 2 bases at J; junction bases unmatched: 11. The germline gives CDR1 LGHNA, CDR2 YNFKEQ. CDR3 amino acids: CASSQDRPSGVITYEQYF. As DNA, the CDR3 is TGTGCCAGCAGCCAAGATAGGCCTAGCGGGGTCATAACCTACGAGCAGTACTTC.

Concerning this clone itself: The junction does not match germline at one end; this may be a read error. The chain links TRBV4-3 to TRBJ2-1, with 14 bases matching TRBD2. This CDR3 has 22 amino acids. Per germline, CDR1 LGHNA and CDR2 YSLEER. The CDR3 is CASRQELDLGRLAGGDYNEQFF. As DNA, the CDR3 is TGCGCCAGCAGACAAGAGCTAGATCTCGGGCGACTAGCGGGGGGGGACTACAATGAGCAGTTCTTC.

The CDR3 DNA sequence: TGCGCCAGCAGCCAAGTGGGCTTAAAAACCGGGGAGCTGTTTTTT. Protein product: CASSQVGLKTGELFF. The chain joins TRBV4-1 to TRBJ2-2; D gene uncertain. Germline V gene data show CDR1 as MGHRA and CDR2 as YSYEKL. The CDR3 consists of 15 residues. Trimming cost V 1 base and J 5 bases, with 11 bases left between them.

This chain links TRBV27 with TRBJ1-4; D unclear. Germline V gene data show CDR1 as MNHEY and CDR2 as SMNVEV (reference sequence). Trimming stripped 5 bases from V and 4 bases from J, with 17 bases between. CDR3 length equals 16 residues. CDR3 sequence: CASSPASHLINEKLFF. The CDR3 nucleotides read TGTGCCAGCAGTCCCGCGAGTCATTTAATTAATGAAAAACTGTTTTTT. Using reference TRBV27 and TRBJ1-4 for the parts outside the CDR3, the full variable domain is EAQVTQNPRYLITVTGKKLTVTCSQNMNHEYMSWYRQDPGLGLRQIYYSMNVEVTDKGDVPEGYKVSRKEKRNFPLILESPSPNQTSLYFCASSPASHLINEKLFFGSGTQLSVL.

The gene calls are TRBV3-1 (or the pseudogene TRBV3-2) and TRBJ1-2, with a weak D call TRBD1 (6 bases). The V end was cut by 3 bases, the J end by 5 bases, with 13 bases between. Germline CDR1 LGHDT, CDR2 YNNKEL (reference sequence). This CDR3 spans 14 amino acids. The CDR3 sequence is CASSHQGGGYGYTF. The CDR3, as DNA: TGTGCCAGCAGCCACCAGGGAGGGGGATATGGCTACACCTTC.

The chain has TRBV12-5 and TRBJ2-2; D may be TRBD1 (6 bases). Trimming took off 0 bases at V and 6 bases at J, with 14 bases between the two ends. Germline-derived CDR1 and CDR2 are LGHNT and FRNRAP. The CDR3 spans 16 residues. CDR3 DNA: TGTGCTAGTGGTTTGGTATCGGCAGGGGCGGCCGGGGAGCTGTTTTTT. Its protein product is CASGLVSAGAAGELFF.

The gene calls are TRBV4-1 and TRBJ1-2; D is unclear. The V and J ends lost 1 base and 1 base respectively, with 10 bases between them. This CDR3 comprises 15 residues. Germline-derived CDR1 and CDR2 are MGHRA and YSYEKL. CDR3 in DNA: TGCGCCAGCAGCCAAGTGGGCAGATTTAACTATGGCTACACCTTC. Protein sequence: CASSQVGRFNYGYTF.

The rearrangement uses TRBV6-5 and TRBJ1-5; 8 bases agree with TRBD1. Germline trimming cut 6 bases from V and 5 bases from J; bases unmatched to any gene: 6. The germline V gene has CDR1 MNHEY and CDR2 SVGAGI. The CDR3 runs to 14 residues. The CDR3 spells CASRSGQAYQPQHF. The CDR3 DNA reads TGTGCCAGCAGGTCGGGACAGGCATATCAGCCCCAGCATTTT.

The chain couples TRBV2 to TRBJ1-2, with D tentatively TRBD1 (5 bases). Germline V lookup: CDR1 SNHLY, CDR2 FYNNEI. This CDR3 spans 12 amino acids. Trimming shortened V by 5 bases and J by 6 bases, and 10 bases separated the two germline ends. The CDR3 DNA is TGTGCCAGCAGTTCAGGGATTGATGGCTACACCTTC. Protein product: CASSSGIDGYTF.

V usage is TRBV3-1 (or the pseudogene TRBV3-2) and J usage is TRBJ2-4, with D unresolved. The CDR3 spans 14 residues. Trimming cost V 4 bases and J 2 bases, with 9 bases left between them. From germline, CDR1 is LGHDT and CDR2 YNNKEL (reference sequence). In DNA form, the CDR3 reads TGTGCCAGCAGCCTCTTCGGGTCCAAAAACATTCAGTACTTC. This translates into CASSLFGSKNIQYF.

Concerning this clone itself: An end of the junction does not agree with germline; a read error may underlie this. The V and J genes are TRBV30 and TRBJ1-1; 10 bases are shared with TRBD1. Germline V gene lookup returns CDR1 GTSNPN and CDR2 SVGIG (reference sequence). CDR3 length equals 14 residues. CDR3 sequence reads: CAWRKGQGNAEAFF. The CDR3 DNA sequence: TGTGCCTGGAGAAAGGGACAGGGGAACGCTGAAGCTTTCTTT.

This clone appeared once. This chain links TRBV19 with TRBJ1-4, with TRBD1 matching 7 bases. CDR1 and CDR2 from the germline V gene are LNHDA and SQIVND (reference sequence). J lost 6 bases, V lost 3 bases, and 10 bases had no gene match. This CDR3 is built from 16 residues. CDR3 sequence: CASSIQTGDRDEKLFF. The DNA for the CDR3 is TGTGCCAGTAGTATCCAAACAGGGGATCGGGATGAAAAACTGTTTTTT.

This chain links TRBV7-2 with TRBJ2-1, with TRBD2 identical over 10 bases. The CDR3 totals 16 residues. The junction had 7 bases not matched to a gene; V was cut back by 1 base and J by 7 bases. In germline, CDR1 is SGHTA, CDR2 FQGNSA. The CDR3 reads CASSLDSGRAGNEQFF. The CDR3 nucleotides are TGTGCCAGCAGCTTAGACAGCGGGAGGGCGGGGAATGAGCAGTTCTTC.

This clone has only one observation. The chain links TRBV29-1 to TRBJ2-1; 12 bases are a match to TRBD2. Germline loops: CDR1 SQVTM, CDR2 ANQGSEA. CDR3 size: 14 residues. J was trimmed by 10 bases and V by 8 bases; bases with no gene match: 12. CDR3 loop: CSHEGGLAGFEQFF. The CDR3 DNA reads TGCAGCCACGAGGGGGGACTAGCGGGTTTCGAGCAGTTCTTC.

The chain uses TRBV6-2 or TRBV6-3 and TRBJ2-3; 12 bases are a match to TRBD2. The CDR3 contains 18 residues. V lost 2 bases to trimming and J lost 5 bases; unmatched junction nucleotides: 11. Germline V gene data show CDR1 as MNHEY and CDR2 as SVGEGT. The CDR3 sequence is CASSYLAGGTGVGDTQYF. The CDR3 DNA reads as TGTGCCAGCAGTTACCTAGCGGGGGGGACAGGGGTTGGAGATACGCAGTATTTT.

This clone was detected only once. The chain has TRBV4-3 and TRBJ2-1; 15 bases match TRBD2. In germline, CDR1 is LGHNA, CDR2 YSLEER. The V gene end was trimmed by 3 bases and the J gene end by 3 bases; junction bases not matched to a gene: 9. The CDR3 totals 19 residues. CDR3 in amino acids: CASSQTGTSGRRVYNEQFF. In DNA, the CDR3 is TGCGCCAGCAGCCAGACCGGGACTAGCGGGAGGAGGGTCTACAATGAGCAGTTCTTC.

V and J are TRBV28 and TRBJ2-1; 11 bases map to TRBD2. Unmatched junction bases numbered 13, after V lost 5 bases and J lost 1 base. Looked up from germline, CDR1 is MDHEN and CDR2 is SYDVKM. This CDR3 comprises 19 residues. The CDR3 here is CASSPEGLAVRGSYNEQFF. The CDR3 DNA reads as TGTGCCAGCAGTCCCGAGGGACTAGCGGTTCGAGGGTCCTACAATGAGCAGTTCTTC.

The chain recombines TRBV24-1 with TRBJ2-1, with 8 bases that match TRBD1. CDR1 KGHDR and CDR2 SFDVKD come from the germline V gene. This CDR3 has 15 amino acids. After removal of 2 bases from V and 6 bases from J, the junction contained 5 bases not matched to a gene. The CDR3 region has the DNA TGTGCCACCAGTGATTCAGGGGGCCCCTTCAATGAGCAGTTCTTC. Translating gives CATSDSGGPFNEQFF.

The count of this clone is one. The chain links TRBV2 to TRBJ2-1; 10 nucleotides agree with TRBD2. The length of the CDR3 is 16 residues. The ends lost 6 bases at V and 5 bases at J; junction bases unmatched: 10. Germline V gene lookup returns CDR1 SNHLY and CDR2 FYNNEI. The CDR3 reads CASRPTAGGYHNEQFF. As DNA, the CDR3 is TGTGCCAGCAGGCCCACAGCGGGAGGGTATCACAATGAGCAGTTCTTC.

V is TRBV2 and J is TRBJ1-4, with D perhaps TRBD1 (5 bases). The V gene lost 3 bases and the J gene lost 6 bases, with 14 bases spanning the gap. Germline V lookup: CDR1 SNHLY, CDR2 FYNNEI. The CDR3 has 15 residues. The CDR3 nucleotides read TGTGCCAGCAGTGATGTTCGGGGGTCTTATGAAAAACTGTTTTTT. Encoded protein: CASSDVRGSYEKLFF.

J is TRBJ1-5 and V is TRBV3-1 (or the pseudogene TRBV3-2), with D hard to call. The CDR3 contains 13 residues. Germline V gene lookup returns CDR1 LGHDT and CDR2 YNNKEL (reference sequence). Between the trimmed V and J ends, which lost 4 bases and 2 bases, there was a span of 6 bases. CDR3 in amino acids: CASSPQGNQPQHF. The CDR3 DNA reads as TGTGCCAGCAGCCCCCAGGGCAATCAGCCCCAGCATTTT.

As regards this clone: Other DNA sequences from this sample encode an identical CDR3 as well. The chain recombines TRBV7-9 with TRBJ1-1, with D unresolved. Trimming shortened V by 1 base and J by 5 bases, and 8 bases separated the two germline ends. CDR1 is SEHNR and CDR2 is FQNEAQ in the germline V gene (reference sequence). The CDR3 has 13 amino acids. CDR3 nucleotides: TGTGCCAGCAGCTTAGATGGAGGAACTGAAGCTTTCTTT. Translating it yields CASSLDGGTEAFF. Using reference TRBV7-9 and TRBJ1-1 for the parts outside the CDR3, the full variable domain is DTGVSQNPRHKITKRGQNVTFRCDPISEHNRLYWYRQTLGQGPEFLTYFQNEAQLEKSRLLSDRFSAERPKGSFSTLEIQRTEQGDSAMYLCASSLDGGTEAFFGQGTRLTVV.

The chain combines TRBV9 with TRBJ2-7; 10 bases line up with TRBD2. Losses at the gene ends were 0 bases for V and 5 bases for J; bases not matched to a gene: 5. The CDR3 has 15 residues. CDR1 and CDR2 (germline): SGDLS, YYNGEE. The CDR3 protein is CASSVGSSGSDEQYF. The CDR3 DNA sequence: TGTGCCAGCAGCGTAGGGTCTAGCGGGAGCGACGAGCAGTACTTC.

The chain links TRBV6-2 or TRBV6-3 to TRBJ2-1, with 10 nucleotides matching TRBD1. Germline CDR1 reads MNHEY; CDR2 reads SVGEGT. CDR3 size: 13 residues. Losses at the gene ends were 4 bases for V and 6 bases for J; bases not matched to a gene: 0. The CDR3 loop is CASSWTGGNEQFF. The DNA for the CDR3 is TGTGCCAGCAGTTGGACAGGGGGCAATGAGCAGTTCTTC.

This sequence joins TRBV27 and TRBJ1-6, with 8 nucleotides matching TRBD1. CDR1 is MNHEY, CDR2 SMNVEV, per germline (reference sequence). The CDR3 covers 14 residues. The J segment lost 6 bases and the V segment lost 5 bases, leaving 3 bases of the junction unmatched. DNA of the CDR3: TGTGCCAGCAGTCCTGGGACAGGTAATTCACCCCTCCACTTT. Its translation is CASSPGTGNSPLHF.

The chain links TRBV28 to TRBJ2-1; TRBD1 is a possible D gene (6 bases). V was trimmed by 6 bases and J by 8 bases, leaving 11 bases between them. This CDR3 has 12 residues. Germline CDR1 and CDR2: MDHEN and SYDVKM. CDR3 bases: TGTGCCAGCAGACGGGCAGGGGATGAGCAGTTCTTC. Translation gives CASRRAGDEQFF.

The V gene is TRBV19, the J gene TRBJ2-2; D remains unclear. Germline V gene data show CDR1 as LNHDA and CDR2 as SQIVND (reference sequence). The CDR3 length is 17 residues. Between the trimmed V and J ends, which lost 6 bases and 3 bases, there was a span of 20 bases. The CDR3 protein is CASSLGWYGPHTGELFF. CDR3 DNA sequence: TGTGCCAGTAGCCTCGGTTGGTACGGTCCCCACACCGGGGAGCTGTTTTTT.